The 17 T cell receptor beta chains listed next were all sequenced from one sample in a study of cytomegalovirus exposure and HLA in healthy donors. It was with 60 Vbeta and 13 Jbeta primers that the PCR ran. TCRdb's table, derived via immunoSEQ multiplex PCR, lists solely in-frame clones and lacks some. The sample holds some 120,000 clones, roughly 78% seen once. Input material: PBMCs. The receptor set was obtained from a man in his thirties or forties in good health and CMV-seropositive.

The V gene is TRBV6-5, the J gene TRBJ2-2, with 8 bases that match TRBD2. The trim removed 6 bases at V and 5 bases at J, leaving 8 bases unmatched. The CDR3 contains 15 residues. Germline V gene lookup returns CDR1 MNHEY and CDR2 SVGAGI. CDR3 amino acids: CASSAGRGGTGELFF. CDR3 DNA sequence: TGTGCCAGCAGCGCCGGGAGGGGCGGAACCGGGGAGCTGTTTTTT.

Only one count was recorded for this clone. This chain links TRBV6-1 with TRBJ2-2; 16 positions match TRBD2. This CDR3 is 18 amino acids long. Germline values: CDR1 MNHNS, CDR2 SASEGT. The J segment lost 4 bases and the V segment lost 3 bases, leaving 5 bases of the junction unmatched. CDR3 DNA: TGTGCCAGCAGTGAGGGACTAGCGGGGGGGCGGAGCACCGGGGAGCTGTTTTTT. Its translation: CASSEGLAGGRSTGELFF.

The V gene is TRBV7-6, the J gene TRBJ1-5, with TRBD1 identical over 9 bases. Germline CDR1 SGHVS, CDR2 FNYEAQ. Unmatched junction bases numbered 8, after V lost 5 bases and J lost 9 bases. This CDR3 comprises 14 residues. Here the CDR3 DNA reads TGTGCCAGCAGCCGGGACAGGGACTGGGGGCCCCAGCATTTT. This translates into CASSRDRDWGPQHF.

Concerning this clone: The sample has other DNA sequences that encode this CDR3 too. The rearrangement links TRBV7-9 to TRBJ2-2; a possible D gene is TRBD2 (7 bases). In germline, CDR1 is SEHNR, CDR2 FQNEAQ (reference sequence). Trimming shortened V by 1 base and J by 1 base, and 10 bases separated the two germline ends. The CDR3 runs to 16 residues. The CDR3 is CASSLDGGRNTGELFF. The CDR3 nucleotides read TGTGCCAGCAGCTTAGACGGGGGGCGGAACACCGGGGAGCTGTTTTTT. Full variable domain (rest looked up from reference TRBV7-9 and TRBJ2-2): DTGVSQNPRHKITKRGQNVTFRCDPISEHNRLYWYRQTLGQGPEFLTYFQNEAQLEKSRLLSDRFSAERPKGSFSTLEIQRTEQGDSAMYLCASSLDGGRNTGELFFGEGSRLTVL.

The chain joins TRBV19 to TRBJ2-7, with 8 bases fitting TRBD2. V lost 6 bases and J lost 6; bases outside the gene matches: 10. From germline, CDR1 is LNHDA and CDR2 SQIVND (reference sequence). The CDR3 has 14 residues. The chain's CDR3 is CASSLSGGQREQYF. CDR3 nucleotide sequence: TGTGCCAGTAGCCTTTCGGGGGGGCAGCGCGAGCAGTACTTC. Filled out from reference TRBV19 and TRBJ2-7, the complete variable domain reads DGGITQSPKYLFRKEGQNVTLSCEQNLNHDAMYWYRQDPGQGLRLIYYSQIVNDFQKGDIAEGYSVSREKKESFPLTVTSAQKNPTAFYLCASSLSGGQREQYFGPGTRLTVT.

The rearrangement uses TRBV29-1 and TRBJ2-7, with D possibly TRBD2 on 5 matching bases. With 6 bases removed from V and 7 bases from J, the gap between germline ends came to 16 bases. Germline V gene lookup returns CDR1 SQVTM and CDR2 ANQGSEA. The CDR3 totals 12 residues. In nucleotides, the CDR3 is TGCAGCGTCGAGGGTGGGTTGGATGAGCAGTACTTC. It yields the protein CSVEGGLDEQYF.

DNA of the CDR3: TGTGCCAGCAGCGTAGCTAACCGGAACACCGGGGAGCTGTTTTTT. It yields the protein CASSVANRNTGELFF. The chain joins TRBV9 to TRBJ2-2; the D is unclear. Trimming stripped 0 bases from V and 1 base from J, with 7 bases between. The CDR3 covers 15 residues. CDR1 and CDR2 (germline): SGDLS, YYNGEE. The full variable domain, rest sourced from reference TRBV9 and TRBJ2-2, is DSGVTQTPKHLITATGQRVTLRCSPRSGDLSVYWYQQSLDQGLQFLIQYYNGEERAKGNILERFSAQQFPDLHSELNLSSLELGDSALYFCASSVANRNTGELFFGEGSRLTVL.

The chain couples TRBV2 to TRBJ2-3; 7 nucleotides match TRBD1. CDR3 length: 14 amino acids. Looked up from germline, CDR1 is SNHLY and CDR2 is FYNNEI. V gave up 4 bases and J gave up 0 bases; unmatched junction bases: 1. CDR3 amino acids: CASSVQGSTDTQYF. In DNA form, the CDR3 reads TGTGCCAGCAGTGTACAGGGGAGCACAGATACGCAGTATTTT.

The rearrangement links TRBV21-1 to TRBJ2-7; the D segment call TRBD2 is taken from the table without a DNA check. TRBV21-1 is a recognized pseudogene. CDR3 length: 14 residues. CDR3 DNA sequence: TGTGCCAGCAGCAAACCCTCCGGTGGCTACGAGCAGTACTTC. Translating gives CASSKPSGGYEQYF.

The chain is built from TRBV9 and TRBJ2-3; weak D call: TRBD1 (6 bases). CDR1 is SGDLS, CDR2 YYNGEE, per germline. The CDR3 spans 15 residues. V lost 3 bases and J 0 bases, leaving 11 bases between the germline ends. The CDR3 DNA reads as TGTGCCAGCAGCGATGGGGGCTCTAGCACAGATACGCAGTATTTT. It translates to CASSDGGSSTDTQYF.

The chain combines TRBV7-2 with TRBJ2-5; D is undetermined. This CDR3 region has 17 residues. The germline V and J ends were trimmed by 0 bases and 5 bases, with 19 bases remaining between them. Germline V lookup: CDR1 SGHTA, CDR2 FQGNSA. For the CDR3, the DNA is TGTGCCAGCAGCTTAGCTTGGCAGGCAGCTCCAAGGGAGACCCAGTACTTC. It codes for CASSLAWQAAPRETQYF.

This chain uses TRBV2 with TRBJ2-2; tentative D call: TRBD1 (5 bases). The V gene's germline CDR1 is SNHLY and CDR2 FYNNEI. The CDR3 totals 15 residues. Deletions cut 11 bases from V and 5 bases from J, with 21 bases between. CDR3 sequence reads: CAQGRQSTATGELFF. CDR3 DNA: TGTGCCCAGGGTAGGCAAAGCACGGCTACCGGGGAGCTGTTTTTT. Full variable domain (missing parts from reference TRBV2 and TRBJ2-2): EPEVTQTPSHQVTQMGQEVILRCVPISNHLYFYWYRQILGQKVEFLVSFYNNEISEKSEIFDDQFSVERPDGSNFTLKIRSTKLEDSAMYFCAQGRQSTATGELFFGEGSRLTVL.

This clone appeared a single time. J is TRBJ2-7 and V is TRBV4-1; 9 positions agree with TRBD2. The CDR3 runs to 15 residues. V was clipped by 1 base and J by 4 bases; unmatched bases: 5. CDR1 and CDR2 (germline): MGHRA, YSYEKL. CDR3 in amino acids: CASSQVSSGNYEQYF. CDR3 coding DNA: TGCGCCAGCAGCCAAGTGTCTAGCGGGAATTACGAGCAGTACTTC.

This clone was seen only a few times. The rearrangement links TRBV2 to TRBJ1-6; D is unresolved. The length of the CDR3 is 13 residues. The V end lost 2 bases, the J end lost 7 bases, and 6 bases lay between the germline ends. The germline CDR1 and CDR2 sequences are SNHLY and FYNNEI. CDR3 amino acids: CASSELANSPLHF. The DNA of the CDR3 is TGTGCCAGCAGTGAATTAGCGAATTCACCCCTCCACTTT. Filled out from reference TRBV2 and TRBJ1-6, the complete variable domain reads EPEVTQTPSHQVTQMGQEVILRCVPISNHLYFYWYRQILGQKVEFLVSFYNNEISEKSEIFDDQFSVERPDGSNFTLKIRSTKLEDSAMYFCASSELANSPLHFGNGTRLTVT.

The rearrangement joins TRBV5-6 to TRBJ1-5, with 9 bases fitting TRBD1. The junction had 4 bases not matched to a gene; V was cut back by 2 bases and J by 4 bases. Per germline, CDR1 SGHDT and CDR2 YYEEEE. The CDR3 loop spans 15 amino acids. The CDR3 is CASSLGDRENQPQHF. The CDR3 bases are TGTGCCAGCAGCTTAGGGGACAGGGAAAATCAGCCCCAGCATTTT.

This rearrangement joins TRBV7-2 to TRBJ2-2, with 7 bases identical to TRBD2. The CDR3 is made up of 15 amino acids. The germline gives CDR1 SGHTA, CDR2 FQGNSA. J was trimmed by 6 bases and V by 3 bases; bases with no gene match: 7. The CDR3, as DNA: TGTGCCAGCAGCTTGGGCGGGGGAGTCGCCGGGGAGCTGTTTTTT. Residues: CASSLGGGVAGELFF.

The chain employs TRBV19 and TRBJ2-6; no reliable D call. This CDR3 region has 14 residues. CDR1 is LNHDA and CDR2 is SQIVND in the germline V gene (reference sequence). The ends were cut back, 3 bases at V and 4 bases at J, with 7 bases in the middle. The CDR3 DNA follows: TGTGCCAGTAGTATTGGCTCCGGGGCCAACGTCCTGACTTTC. It codes for CASSIGSGANVLTF.